The 24 T cell receptor beta chains listed next were all sequenced from one sample in a study of CDR3 diversity in severe acne. Using its own MiXCR run on the PCR reads, TCRdb lists one record per CDR3 protein. The repertoire has 97,000 or so distinct CDR3 sequences, 51% of them found once; the top ten carry 12%. Sequencing input: blood. These receptors were obtained from a male donor with acne.

The V gene is TRBV14, the J gene TRBJ2-5; 8 nucleotides line up with TRBD2. J lost 5 bases, V lost 5 bases, and 10 bases had no gene match. The CDR3 spans 15 residues. Germline V CDR1 and CDR2: SGHDN, FVKESK. CDR3 coding DNA: TGTGCCAGCAGCAACCTAGGCGGGGGGAGTGAGACCCAGTACTTC. Translated: CASSNLGGGSETQYF.

There are a few counts of this clonotype. The chain employs TRBV7-4 and TRBJ2-5; D is perhaps TRBD1 or TRBD2 (5 bases each). Germline V gives CDR1 SGHVT, CDR2 SQSDAQ. This CDR3 is built from 17 residues. Trimming stripped 5 bases from V and 1 base from J, with 20 bases between. The CDR3 DNA reads TGTGCCAGCAGCACTATCTCAGGGACCATTTTCCAAGAGACCCAGTACTTC. Encoded protein: CASSTISGTIFQETQYF. The full variable domain, rest sourced from reference TRBV7-4 and TRBJ2-5, is GAGVSQSPRYKVAKRGRDVALRCDSISGHVTLYWYRQTLGQGSEVLTYSQSDAQRDKSGRPSGRFSAERPERSVSTLKIQRTEQGDSAVYLCASSTISGTIFQETQYFGPGTRLLVL.

This rearrangement joins TRBV9 to TRBJ2-7; no definite D call. This CDR3 is 16 amino acids long. The V gene lost 0 bases and the J gene lost 2 bases, with 15 bases spanning the gap. From germline, CDR1 is SGDLS and CDR2 YYNGEE. The CDR3 sequence is CASSVGTRTSTYEQYF. DNA of the CDR3: TGTGCCAGCAGCGTAGGGACCCGGACGAGTACCTACGAGCAGTACTTC.

Concerning this clonotype: This could be a read error, since a much larger clone is one nucleotide away. V gene TRBV10-3 combines with J gene TRBJ1-1, with D perhaps matching TRBD1 (5 bases). The CDR3 has 15 amino acids. With 3 bases removed from V and 0 bases from J, the gap between germline ends came to 11 bases. CDR1 is ENHRY, CDR2 SYGVKD, per germline. CDR3 loop: CAISDRSGLNTEAFF. CDR3 nucleotides: TGTGCCATCAGTGATAGGTCAGGGTTGAACACTGAAGCTTTCTTT.

The chain combines TRBV7-3 with TRBJ1-1; perhaps TRBD1 as D (6 bases). Germline V gene lookup returns CDR1 SGHTA and CDR2 FQGTGA. The CDR3 is 15 residues long. Trimming removed 2 bases at V and 4 bases at J, with 14 bases between. The CDR3 loop reads CASSLGEGGGTEAFF. CDR3 nucleotide sequence: TGTGCCAGCAGCTTAGGGGAGGGAGGGGGCACTGAAGCTTTCTTT.

J is TRBJ2-1 and V is TRBV6-5; 11 nucleotides align to TRBD2. This CDR3 has 18 amino acids. Unmatched junction bases numbered 7, after V lost 0 bases and J lost 3 bases. The germline gives CDR1 MNHEY, CDR2 SVGAGI. The CDR3 reads CASSYSKLAGVFYNEQFF. The CDR3 bases are TGTGCCAGCAGTTACTCGAAACTAGCGGGAGTGTTCTACAATGAGCAGTTCTTC.

This clonotype was recorded at least ten times. The CDR3 bases are TGTGCCATCAGTGATGGGGATAGCAATCAGCCCCAGCATTTT. Translation: CAISDGDSNQPQHF. The V gene is TRBV10-3, the J gene TRBJ1-5, with unresolved D. The CDR3 covers 14 residues. The germline V gene has CDR1 ENHRY and CDR2 SYGVKD. The V end lost 3 bases, the J end lost 0 bases, and 6 bases lay between the germline ends.

The CDR3 is CASSPGGDTF. DNA of the CDR3: TGTGCCAGCAGTCCCGGCGGCGACACCTTC. The V call is TRBV6-5, the J call TRBJ1-2; D is uncertain. The CDR3 spans 10 residues. Trimming shortened V by 5 bases and J by 12 bases, and 10 bases separated the two germline ends. Germline lookup yields CDR1 MNHEY and CDR2 SVGAGI.

This clonotype was found a few times. The chain has TRBV7-2 and TRBJ2-1; 9 nucleotides line up with TRBD2. Germline trimming cut 4 bases from V and 8 bases from J; bases unmatched to any gene: 9. This CDR3 is 15 amino acids long. CDR1 is SGHTA and CDR2 is FQGNSA in the germline V gene. The CDR3 DNA reads as TGTGCCAGCAGCTGCCTTAGCGGGAGTTCCGATGAGCAGTTCTTC. This sequence encodes CASSCLSGSSDEQFF.

V is TRBV15 and J is TRBJ1-2, with 7 bases aligning to TRBD1. Germline-derived CDR1 and CDR2 are LNHNV and YYDKDF (reference sequence). The CDR3 has 16 residues. Losses at the gene ends were 0 bases for V and 5 bases for J; bases not matched to a gene: 9. The CDR3 protein is CATSRDRAGGRYGYTF. DNA of the CDR3: TGTGCCACCAGCAGAGATCGGGCAGGGGGAAGATATGGCTACACCTTC.

This clonotype was picked up many times. The chain combines TRBV7-9 with TRBJ2-1; tentative D call: TRBD1 (6 bases). V lost 4 bases, J lost 4 bases, and 8 bases lay in between. The V gene's germline CDR1 is SEHNR and CDR2 FQNEAQ (reference sequence). The CDR3 is made up of 13 amino acids. The CDR3 loop reads CASSYTGYNEQFF. DNA for the CDR3: TGTGCCAGCAGCTACACAGGGTACAATGAGCAGTTCTTC. Complete variable domain (other parts from reference TRBV7-9 and TRBJ2-1): DTGVSQNPRHKITKRGQNVTFRCDPISEHNRLYWYRQTLGQGPEFLTYFQNEAQLEKSRLLSDRFSAERPKGSFSTLEIQRTEQGDSAMYLCASSYTGYNEQFFGPGTRLTVL.

This chain links TRBV9 with TRBJ2-2; D unclear. Germline CDR1 and CDR2: SGDLS and YYNGEE. This CDR3 has 12 amino acids. The germline V and J ends were trimmed by 5 bases and 4 bases, with 6 bases remaining between them. The CDR3 DNA is TGTGCCAGCAGTGTGAGCACCGGGGAGCTGTTTTTT. Its translation: CASSVSTGELFF.

This clonotype is classed as medium-sized (0.01 to 0.1%). The CDR3 nucleotides read TGTGCCAGCAGCGTAGGGGACCTTGCGTTGTACGAGCAGTACTTC. Translation gives CASSVGDLALYEQYF. The chain uses TRBV9 and TRBJ2-7; D may match TRBD1 or TRBD2 (5 bases each). In germline, CDR1 is SGDLS, CDR2 YYNGEE. V was shortened by 0 bases and J by 4 bases, with 14 bases between the two germline ends. The CDR3 has 15 amino acids.

By share, this clonotype counts as medium-sized. This chain joins TRBV11-2 and TRBJ1-4; TRBD1 agrees at 8 bases. Germline V CDR1 and CDR2: SGHAT, FQNNGV. The ends lost 2 bases at V and 8 bases at J; junction bases unmatched: 10. The CDR3 sequence is 16 residues long. The CDR3 DNA reads as TGTGCCAGCAGCTTACATCGCAGGGGGCGGTGGGAAAAACTGTTTTTT. This sequence encodes CASSLHRRGRWEKLFF.

The V and J genes are TRBV11-2 and TRBJ2-7; either TRBD1 or TRBD2 may fit D (6 bases each). CDR1 is SGHAT, CDR2 FQNNGV, per germline. This CDR3 has 13 residues. Trimming removed 1 base at V and 5 bases at J, with 9 bases between. The CDR3 region has the DNA TGTGCCAGCAGCTTAGGGGGGGCCAACGAGCAGTACTTC. Protein product: CASSLGGANEQYF.

The gene calls are TRBV20-1 and TRBJ1-2, with 10 bases lining up with TRBD1. The CDR3 totals 15 residues. Germline V gives CDR1 DFQATT, CDR2 SNEGSKA (reference sequence). The CDR3: CRVGGQGISGYGYTF. The DNA for the CDR3 is TGCAGGGTCGGGGGACAGGGGATCTCCGGCTATGGCTACACCTTC.

The V call is TRBV25-1, the J call TRBJ2-7, with unresolved D. The CDR3 loop spans 12 amino acids. Germline-derived CDR1 and CDR2 are MGHDK and SYGVNS. V was clipped by 4 bases and J by 7 bases, with 11 bases between them. The CDR3 here is CASSVGWGEQYF. The CDR3 DNA reads TGTGCCAGCAGTGTTGGGTGGGGAGAGCAGTACTTC.

This clonotype has at least ten counts. The J gene is TRBJ2-3, the V gene TRBV18; TRBD1 agrees at 8 bases. From germline, CDR1 is KGHSH and CDR2 LQKENI. This CDR3 contains 17 residues. The V gene end was trimmed by 2 bases and the J gene end by 2 bases; junction bases not matched to a gene: 9. DNA of the CDR3: TGTGCCAGCTCACCATCGGGACAGGCCTTAGCCACAGATACGCAGTATTTT. It translates to CASSPSGQALATDTQYF.

The chain joins TRBV11-2 to TRBJ1-1, with D perhaps TRBD1 (5 bases). The ends were cut back, 1 base at V and 2 bases at J, with 8 bases in the middle. Looked up from germline, CDR1 is SGHAT and CDR2 is FQNNGV. The CDR3 has 14 amino acids. CDR3 bases: TGTGCCAGCAGCTTAGTGGGGGGAAACACTGAAGCTTTCTTT. Its protein product is CASSLVGGNTEAFF.

In its sample, this clonotype was seen many times. The chain combines TRBV4-1 with TRBJ2-7; D gene unclear. This CDR3 is built from 15 residues. V lost 1 base and J 2 bases, leaving 12 bases between the germline ends. The germline gives CDR1 MGHRA, CDR2 YSYEKL. The CDR3 sequence is CASSQVQANAYEQYF. Here the CDR3 DNA reads TGCGCCAGCAGCCAAGTTCAGGCCAACGCCTACGAGCAGTACTTC.

In this sample, this clonotype turned up once. The CDR3 reads CASGLGRIEKLFF. The CDR3, as DNA: TGTGCTAGTGGTTTAGGACGCATTGAAAAACTGTTTTTT. The V call is TRBV12-5, the J call TRBJ1-4; D remains unclear. Germline lookup yields CDR1 LGHNT and CDR2 FRNRAP. The CDR3 sequence is 13 residues long. Trimming cost V 3 bases and J 7 bases, with 9 bases left between them.

This clonotype was seen only a few times. The chain has TRBV28 and TRBJ2-7, with D perhaps TRBD2 (7 bases). CDR1 is MDHEN, CDR2 SYDVKM, per germline. The CDR3 sequence is 12 residues long. V was cut by 8 bases and J by 2 bases, with 10 bases left in between. CDR3 nucleotides: TGTGCCAGCCGGGGGGCCACCTACGAGCAGTACTTC. Translation: CASRGATYEQYF.

This chain uses TRBV25-1 with TRBJ1-2, with a weak D call TRBD1 (6 bases). V lost 6 bases and J lost 4, with 9 bases in between. From germline, CDR1 is MGHDK and CDR2 SYGVNS. This CDR3 region has 12 residues. Here the CDR3 DNA reads TGTGCCAGCAGCCACAGGGCCTATGGCTACACCTTC. It specifies CASSHRAYGYTF.

The rearrangement joins TRBV5-1 to TRBJ2-7; 10 bases fit TRBD1. Trimming cost V 0 bases and J 5 bases; bases outside gene matches: 14. CDR1 is SGHRS and CDR2 is YFSETQ in the germline V gene. CDR3 size: 18 residues. CDR3 nucleotides: TGCGCCAGCAGCTTGGCCGGGACTCCGGGACAGGGGAAGAACGAGCAGTACTTC. It is translated as CASSLAGTPGQGKNEQYF.